These 12 T cell receptor beta chains originate from one sample sequenced in a study of cytomegalovirus exposure and HLA in healthy donors. This table comes from immunoSEQ multiplex PCR, and its TCRdb copy is limited to in-frame clones, with some not included. The sample includes roughly 130,000 clones, roughly 86% seen only once; the top ten take 1.2% to 1.5%. The sequencing sample was made of PBMCs. All receptors derive from a young man in good health and CMV-seronegative.

The chain is built from TRBV19 and TRBJ2-2; 15 positions agree with TRBD2. Germline V lookup: CDR1 LNHDA, CDR2 SQIVND (reference sequence). The CDR3 consists of 19 residues. V gave up 5 bases and J gave up 6 bases; unmatched junction bases: 13. Here the CDR3 DNA reads TGTGCCAGTAGTGTGCCCCCGGGACTAGCGGGAGGACTCCCCGGGGAGCTGTTTTTT. Residues: CASSVPPGLAGGLPGELFF.

This chain connects TRBV25-1 to TRBJ2-7; no reliable D call. Germline loops: CDR1 MGHDK, CDR2 SYGVNS. V was trimmed by 3 bases and J by 5 bases, leaving 8 bases between them. CDR3 length: 12 residues. The CDR3 nucleotides are TGTGCCAGCAGTGACAGAGGAGACGAGCAGTACTTC. It yields the protein CASSDRGDEQYF.

The chain recombines TRBV5-5 with TRBJ2-7; TRBD2 matches 7 bases. Germline V gene sequence: CDR1 SGHKS, CDR2 YYEKEE (reference sequence). Unmatched junction bases numbered 8, after V lost 6 bases and J lost 5 bases. The CDR3 loop spans 13 amino acids. The DNA of the CDR3 is TGTGCCAGCACACCGGGACTAATCGACGAGCAGTACTTC. Residues: CASTPGLIDEQYF.

This chain links TRBV30 with TRBJ1-1; D is possibly TRBD1 (5 bases). CDR1 and CDR2 from the germline V gene are GTSNPN and SVGIG (reference sequence). Deletions cut 1 base from V and 0 bases from J, with 9 bases between. The CDR3 length is 14 residues. The CDR3 protein is CAWSGDSMNTEAFF. In DNA, the CDR3 is TGTGCCTGGAGTGGCGACAGCATGAACACTGAAGCTTTCTTT.

The chain uses TRBV21-1 and TRBJ1-1. TRBV21-1 is deemed a pseudogene. This CDR3 has 16 residues. The CDR3 protein is CASSNLGLDRNTEAFF. CDR3 bases: TGTGCCAGCAGCAACCTAGGACTGGACCGGAACACTGAAGCTTTCTTT.

The chain couples TRBV27 to TRBJ1-1; possible D gene TRBD1, 5 bases. CDR3 length equals 14 residues. Germline assignment: CDR1 MNHEY and CDR2 SMNVEV (reference sequence). The germline V and J ends were trimmed by 7 bases and 3 bases, with 15 bases remaining between them. Here the CDR3 DNA reads TGTGCCAGCATGAGCGGGGGGGGTCACACTGAAGCTTTCTTT. Protein: CASMSGGGHTEAFF.

V gene TRBV7-8 combines with J gene TRBJ2-1; 10 bases fit TRBD2. The CDR3 consists of 16 residues. Germline V CDR1 and CDR2: SGHVS, FQNEAQ. J gave up 5 bases and V 4 bases, and 8 bases lay outside the gene matches. The CDR3 loop is CASSSFLAGVNNEQFF. The CDR3 DNA sequence: TGTGCCAGCAGCTCCTTTCTAGCGGGAGTAAACAATGAGCAGTTCTTC.

This clone was found a few times. This rearrangement joins TRBV18 to TRBJ1-2; 7 bases fit TRBD1. Germline CDR1 is KGHSH and CDR2 is LQKENI. The CDR3 spans 15 residues. Losses at the gene ends were 2 bases for V and 1 base for J; bases not matched to a gene: 4. The CDR3 DNA sequence: TGTGCCAGCTCACCAGGGACAGTCATTAACTATGGCTACACCTTC. Protein sequence: CASSPGTVINYGYTF. Complete variable domain (other parts from reference TRBV18 and TRBJ1-2): NAGVMQNPRHLVRRRGQEARLRCSPMKGHSHVYWYRQLPEEGLKFMVYLQKENIIDESGMPKERFSAEFPKEGPSILRIQQVVRGDSAAYFCASSPGTVINYGYTFGSGTRLTVV.

Only one count was recorded for this clone. The chain links TRBV9 to TRBJ2-7; 12 bases fit TRBD2. Trimming at V came to 0 bases and at J to 5 bases, leaving 6 bases not matched to a gene. The CDR3 sequence is 16 residues long. Germline V gene lookup returns CDR1 SGDLS and CDR2 YYNGEE. The CDR3 coding sequence is TGTGCCAGCAGCGTAGCCCCTACTAGCGGGAGGAACGAGCAGTACTTC. This gives the protein CASSVAPTSGRNEQYF.

This chain uses TRBV30 with TRBJ2-1; TRBD1 matches 9 bases. This CDR3 contains 15 residues. V dropped 3 bases and J dropped 1; count of bases not matched to a gene: 4. The germline gives CDR1 GTSNPN, CDR2 SVGIG (reference sequence). The CDR3: CAWRGGQGSYNEQFF. CDR3 sequence (DNA): TGTGCCTGGAGGGGGGGACAGGGATCCTACAATGAGCAGTTCTTC.

The rearrangement joins TRBV18 to TRBJ2-5; D might be TRBD2 (5 bases). CDR3 length equals 18 residues. Looked up from germline, CDR1 is KGHSH and CDR2 is LQKENI. Deletions cut 0 bases from V and 1 base from J, with 18 bases between. CDR3: CASSPPPGIGRPQETQYF. DNA for the CDR3: TGTGCCAGCTCACCACCCCCGGGAATCGGCCGCCCCCAAGAGACCCAGTACTTC.

The chain combines TRBV7-2 with TRBJ2-7; D remains unclear. Per germline, CDR1 SGHTA and CDR2 FQGNSA. The CDR3 is made up of 14 amino acids. V dropped 7 bases and J dropped 0 bases, with 13 bases sitting between them. DNA of the CDR3: TGTGCCAGCACCACAAACCGGGTCTCCTACGAGCAGTACTTC. This gives the protein CASTTNRVSYEQYF.